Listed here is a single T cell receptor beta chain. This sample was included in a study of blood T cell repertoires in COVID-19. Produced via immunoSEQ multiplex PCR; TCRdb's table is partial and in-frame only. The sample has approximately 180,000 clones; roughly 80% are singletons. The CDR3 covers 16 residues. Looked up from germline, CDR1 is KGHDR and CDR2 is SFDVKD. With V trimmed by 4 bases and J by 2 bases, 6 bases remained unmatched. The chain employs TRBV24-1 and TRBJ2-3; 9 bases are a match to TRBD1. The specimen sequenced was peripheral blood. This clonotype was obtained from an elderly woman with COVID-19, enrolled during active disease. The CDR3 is CATSDTGTGFTDTQYF. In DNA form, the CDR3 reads TGTGCCACCAGTGACACCGGGACAGGGTTCACAGATACGCAGTATTTT.